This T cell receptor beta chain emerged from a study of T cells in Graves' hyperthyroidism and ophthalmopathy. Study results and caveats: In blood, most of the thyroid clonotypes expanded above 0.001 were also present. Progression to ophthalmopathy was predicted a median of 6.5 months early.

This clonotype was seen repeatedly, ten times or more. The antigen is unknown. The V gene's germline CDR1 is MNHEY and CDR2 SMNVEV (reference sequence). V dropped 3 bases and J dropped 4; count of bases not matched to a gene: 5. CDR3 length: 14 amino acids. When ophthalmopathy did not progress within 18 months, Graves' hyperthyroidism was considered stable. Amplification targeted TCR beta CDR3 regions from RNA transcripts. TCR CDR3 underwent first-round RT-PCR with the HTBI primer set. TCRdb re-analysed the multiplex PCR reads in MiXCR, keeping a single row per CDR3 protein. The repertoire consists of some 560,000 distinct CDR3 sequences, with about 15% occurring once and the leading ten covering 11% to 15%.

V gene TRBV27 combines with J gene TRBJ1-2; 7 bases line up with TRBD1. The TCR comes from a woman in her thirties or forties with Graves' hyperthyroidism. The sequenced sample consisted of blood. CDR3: CASSLGTAFYGYTF. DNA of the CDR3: TGTGCCAGCAGTTTGGGGACAGCGTTCTATGGCTACACCTTC.